Shown below are 29 T cell receptor beta chains from a single sample sequenced in a study of blood T cell repertoires in COVID-19. Repertoires were generated with immunoSEQ multiplex PCR, while TCRdb's copy carries only in-frame clones and drops some. The sample has 50,000 or so clones, 83% seen once. Sequencing was performed on peripheral blood. These TCRs come from a man aged 40-55 years with acute or convalescent COVID-19.

The rearrangement uses TRBV11-3 and TRBJ2-1, with 12 bases fitting TRBD2. V trimming: 3 bases; J trimming: 0 bases; junction bases outside the gene matches: 12. Germline loops: CDR1 SGHNT, CDR2 YENEEA. The CDR3 covers 20 residues. CDR3 amino acids: CASSLAPGLAGPSSYNEQFF. In DNA, the CDR3 is TGTGCCAGCAGCTTGGCTCCGGGACTAGCGGGTCCTAGCTCCTACAATGAGCAGTTCTTC.

The gene calls are TRBV6-2 or TRBV6-3 and TRBJ1-1; D not certain. The CDR3 length is 15 residues. The V end was cut by 1 base, the J end by 0 bases, with 9 bases between. Germline V CDR1 and CDR2: MNHEY, SVGEGT. CDR3 loop: CASSYYAGMNTEAFF. The CDR3, as DNA: TGTGCCAGCAGTTACTACGCAGGAATGAACACTGAAGCTTTCTTT.

The chain joins TRBV6-5 to TRBJ1-3; TRBD1 might be the D (6 bases). CDR3 length: 14 residues. With 7 bases removed from V and 0 bases from J, the gap between germline ends came to 10 bases. Germline values: CDR1 MNHEY, CDR2 SVGAGI. CDR3 nucleotides: TGTGCCAGCAAACAGGGAGACTCTGGAAACACCATATATTTT. It codes for CASKQGDSGNTIYF.

The chain joins TRBV2 to TRBJ2-7; 7 nucleotides agree with TRBD2. Trimming at V came to 6 bases and at J to 3 bases, leaving 5 bases not matched to a gene. CDR3 length: 13 residues. Germline CDR1 reads SNHLY; CDR2 reads FYNNEI. CDR3 in amino acids: CASRAGVSYEQYF. Here the CDR3 DNA reads TGTGCCAGCAGGGCGGGAGTAAGCTACGAGCAGTACTTC.

The rearrangement joins TRBV7-2 to TRBJ2-5; D is unclear. Germline assignment: CDR1 SGHTA and CDR2 FQGNSA. V was clipped by 2 bases and J by 1 base, with 8 bases between them. The CDR3 totals 14 residues. CDR3 coding DNA: TGTGCCAGCAGCTTAAAAGCGCTCCAAGAGACCCAGTACTTC. Protein product: CASSLKALQETQYF.

The chain employs TRBV5-1 and TRBJ2-2, with 8 bases fitting TRBD1. V trimming: 4 bases; J trimming: 7 bases; junction bases outside the gene matches: 6. The CDR3 loop spans 14 amino acids. The germline gives CDR1 SGHRS, CDR2 YFSETQ. The chain's CDR3 is CASSAGDRSGELFF. CDR3 coding DNA: TGCGCCAGCAGCGCCGGGGACAGGAGCGGGGAGCTGTTTTTT.

The chain has TRBV30 and TRBJ2-5; the match to TRBD2 covers 10 bases. Germline-derived CDR1 and CDR2 are GTSNPN and SVGIG (reference sequence). The CDR3 extends over 15 amino acids. V lost 0 bases, J lost 2 bases, and 3 bases stayed unmatched. The CDR3 loop is CAWSVLAGKQETQYF. DNA for the CDR3: TGTGCCTGGAGTGTACTAGCGGGGAAACAAGAGACCCAGTACTTC. The complete variable domain, with remaining parts taken from reference TRBV30 and TRBJ2-5, reads SQTIHQWPATLVQPVGSPLSLECTVEGTSNPNLYWYRQAAGRGLQLLFYSVGIGQISSEVPQNLSASRPQDRQFILSSKKLLLSDSGFYLCAWSVLAGKQETQYFGPGTRLLVL.

This clone was seen a handful of times. The chain uses TRBV6-1 and TRBJ2-5; 10 positions agree with TRBD1. With 2 bases clipped from V and 6 bases from J, the junction kept 18 bases outside the gene matches. CDR1 and CDR2 (germline): MNHNS, SASEGT. The CDR3 is 19 amino acids. CDR3 coding DNA: TGTGCCAGCAGTGAATCCCCGGGACAGGGGTCGAGGGAACGCAAGACCCAGTACTTC. Protein product: CASSESPGQGSRERKTQYF.

This rearrangement joins TRBV6-5 to TRBJ1-1; 7 bases are a match to TRBD1. CDR3 length: 15 amino acids. V was pared by 6 bases and J by 2 bases, with 9 bases of the junction left unmatched. Germline CDR1 and CDR2: MNHEY and SVGAGI. DNA of the CDR3: TGTGCCAGCAGGAGACAGGGTAATTCAAACACTGAAGCTTTCTTT. Translating gives CASRRQGNSNTEAFF.

The chain uses TRBV2 and TRBJ1-2; D may be TRBD1 (6 bases). The CDR3 is made up of 16 amino acids. V was cut by 3 bases and J by 4 bases, with 18 bases left in between. Germline CDR1 and CDR2: SNHLY and FYNNEI. This CDR3 is CASSEIIGGQGYGYTF. CDR3 in DNA: TGTGCCAGCAGTGAGATTATCGGGGGGCAAGGCTATGGCTACACCTTC. Looking up the rest from reference TRBV2 and TRBJ1-2 gives the full variable domain: EPEVTQTPSHQVTQMGQEVILRCVPISNHLYFYWYRQILGQKVEFLVSFYNNEISEKSEIFDDQFSVERPDGSNFTLKIRSTKLEDSAMYFCASSEIIGGQGYGYTFGSGTRLTVV.

This clone occurred a few times. J is TRBJ2-2 and V is TRBV2; 10 positions match TRBD2. The germline V gene encodes CDR1 SNHLY and CDR2 FYNNEI. The V and J ends lost 7 bases and 6 bases, in that order; junction bases with no gene match: 2. This CDR3 is 13 amino acids long. The CDR3 nucleotides read TGTGCCAGCAAGAGCGGGGGGGCCGGGGAGCTGTTTTTT. It yields the protein CASKSGGAGELFF.

This chain joins TRBV24-1 and TRBJ2-1; D gene ambiguous. CDR1 and CDR2 from the germline V gene are KGHDR and SFDVKD. Trimming pared 0 bases from V and 4 bases from J, leaving 6 bases between. The CDR3 is 14 amino acids. The CDR3 bases are TGTGCCACCAGTGATTTGAACAGATACAATGAGCAGTTCTTC. Its translation: CATSDLNRYNEQFF.

V is TRBV6-5 and J is TRBJ2-2; D gene uncertain. The CDR3 consists of 15 residues. Trimming took 6 bases from V and 6 from J, leaving 17 bases between them. CDR1 is MNHEY, CDR2 SVGAGI, per germline. In DNA, the CDR3 is TGTGCCAGCAGGCCATACATCATTAAAGCCGGGGAGCTGTTTTTT. As protein: CASRPYIIKAGELFF.

The gene calls are TRBV5-1 and TRBJ2-7; 10 bases align to TRBD2. The CDR3 runs to 16 residues. Germline V lookup: CDR1 SGHRS, CDR2 YFSETQ. V lost 1 base, J lost 2 bases, and 6 bases stayed unmatched. DNA for the CDR3: TGCGCCAGCAGCTTGACTTTAGCGGGAGGAGCCTACGAGCAGTACTTC. Its protein product is CASSLTLAGGAYEQYF. The variable domain in full, completed from reference TRBV5-1 and TRBJ2-7, reads KAGVTQTPRYLIKTRGQQVTLSCSPISGHRSVSWYQQTPGQGLQFLFEYFSETQRNKGNFPGRFSGRQFSNSRSEMNVSTLELGDSALYLCASSLTLAGGAYEQYFGPGTRLTVT.

The chain employs TRBV4-2 and TRBJ1-2, with TRBD1 identical over 9 bases. CDR1 LGHNA and CDR2 YNFKEQ come from the germline V gene. After removal of 4 bases from V and 5 bases from J, the junction contained 8 bases not matched to a gene. CDR3 length: 15 residues. CDR3 loop: CASSPTTGGGYGYTF. The CDR3 DNA reads as TGTGCCAGCAGCCCTACCACAGGGGGCGGATATGGCTACACCTTC.

The chain recombines TRBV24-1 with TRBJ2-1; D is perhaps TRBD2 (6 bases). This CDR3 has 15 residues. With 1 base removed from V and 5 bases from J, the gap between germline ends came to 11 bases. Germline V lookup: CDR1 KGHDR, CDR2 SFDVKD. The CDR3 bases are TGTGCCACCAGTGATTTCGGGACGGGGGACAATGAGCAGTTCTTC. Amino acids: CATSDFGTGDNEQFF.

The gene calls are TRBV9 and TRBJ1-6; D is possibly TRBD1 (5 bases). Germline loops: CDR1 SGDLS, CDR2 YYNGEE. The CDR3 is 14 residues long. The V gene lost 1 base and the J gene lost 6 bases, with 8 bases spanning the gap. The CDR3 spells CASSVMTANSPLHF. CDR3 DNA: TGTGCCAGCAGCGTAATGACAGCTAATTCACCCCTCCACTTT.

This chain joins TRBV20-1 and TRBJ1-1; no clear D gene. This CDR3 has 10 amino acids. CDR1 is DFQATT and CDR2 is SNEGSKA in the germline V gene (reference sequence). Trimming shortened V by 2 bases and J by 11 bases, and 9 bases separated the two germline ends. The DNA for the CDR3 is TGCAGTGCTAGACGGGGTGAGGCTTTCTTT. Its translation: CSARRGEAFF.

This chain uses TRBV6-5 with TRBJ1-1, with D perhaps matching TRBD1 (5 bases). Germline V gene data show CDR1 as MNHEY and CDR2 as SVGAGI. V was trimmed by 2 bases and J by 1 base, leaving 11 bases between them. CDR3 size: 15 residues. CDR3 residues: CASSYKGMGNTEAFF. The DNA of the CDR3 is TGTGCCAGCAGTTACAAGGGGATGGGGAACACTGAAGCTTTCTTT.

V and J are TRBV2 and TRBJ2-2, with 9 bases aligning to TRBD1. The ends lost 6 bases at V and 4 bases at J; junction bases unmatched: 3. The V gene's germline CDR1 is SNHLY and CDR2 FYNNEI. The CDR3 extends over 14 amino acids. The CDR3 sequence: CASRSTGGTGELFF. CDR3 bases: TGTGCCAGCAGGTCGACAGGGGGCACCGGGGAGCTGTTTTTT.

The chain joins TRBV7-8 to TRBJ2-1, with TRBD1 as a possible D gene (5 bases). V was pared by 5 bases and J by 10 bases, with 18 bases between. CDR1 SGHVS and CDR2 FQNEAQ come from the germline V gene. The CDR3 is 14 amino acids. The CDR3, as DNA: TGTGCCAGCAGCACAAGGGTGACAGTAGGGGAGCAGTTCTTC. Its protein is CASSTRVTVGEQFF.

The chain recombines TRBV6-5 with TRBJ2-1, with D tentatively TRBD1 (6 bases). Between the trimmed V and J ends, which lost 7 bases and 5 bases, there was a span of 18 bases. CDR1 is MNHEY, CDR2 SVGAGI, per germline. This CDR3 region has 15 residues. The CDR3: CASTPIGTQNNEQFF. CDR3 nucleotides: TGTGCCAGCACTCCGATTGGGACACAGAACAATGAGCAGTTCTTC.

This clone appeared a single time. The chain has TRBV4-2 and TRBJ1-2; D remains ambiguous. Germline V gene lookup returns CDR1 LGHNA and CDR2 YNFKEQ. CDR3 length: 13 amino acids. Between the trimmed V and J ends, which lost 5 bases and 6 bases, there was a span of 13 bases. CDR3 DNA sequence: TGTGCCAGCAGCACGGGAACTCTTAATGGCTACACCTTC. It codes for CASSTGTLNGYTF.

The CDR3 sequence is CASTPGQGLEKLFF. CDR3 sequence (DNA): TGTGCCAGCACTCCGGGACAGGGACTAGAAAAACTGTTTTTT. The V gene is TRBV6-5, the J gene TRBJ1-4; 9 bases map to TRBD1. Trimming took 7 bases from V and 8 from J; bases not matched to a gene: 8. CDR1 is MNHEY and CDR2 is SVGAGI in the germline V gene. This CDR3 has 14 amino acids.

V and J are TRBV3-1 (or the pseudogene TRBV3-2) and TRBJ1-5; D is uncertain. The V end was cut by 1 base, the J end by 6 bases, with 13 bases between. Germline V gives CDR1 LGHDT, CDR2 YNNKEL (reference sequence). The CDR3 extends over 15 amino acids. The CDR3 coding sequence is TGTGCCAGCAGCCAAGGACTTCGGGCGGGTCAGCCCCAGCATTTT. Encoded protein: CASSQGLRAGQPQHF.

This clone has a handful of counts. This chain links TRBV20-1 with TRBJ1-5; maybe TRBD1 (5 bases). This CDR3 contains 13 residues. Germline-derived CDR1 and CDR2 are DFQATT and SNEGSKA (reference sequence). The V end was cut by 3 bases, the J end by 4 bases, with 10 bases between. The CDR3 reads CSASSGLNQPQHF. The CDR3 DNA is TGCAGTGCTAGTTCAGGGCTAAATCAGCCCCAGCATTTT.

The rearrangement uses TRBV7-2 and TRBJ2-3; 12 bases line up with TRBD2. The J segment lost 2 bases and the V segment lost 5 bases, leaving 5 bases of the junction unmatched. This CDR3 spans 16 amino acids. Germline-derived CDR1 and CDR2 are SGHTA and FQGNSA. CDR3 sequence reads: CASSPSSGGATDTQYF. CDR3 DNA sequence: TGTGCCAGCAGCCCCTCTAGCGGGGGGGCCACAGATACGCAGTATTTT. The variable domain in full, with the rest retrieved from reference TRBV7-2 and TRBJ2-3, is GAGVSQSPSNKVTEKGKDVELRCDPISGHTALYWYRQSLGQGLEFLIYFQGNSAPDKSGLPSDRFSAERTGGSVSTLTIQRTQQEDSAVYLCASSPSSGGATDTQYFGPGTRLTVL.

This clone appeared a few times. The chain has TRBV7-9 and TRBJ2-3; D unclear. The V and J ends lost 2 bases and 4 bases respectively, with 7 bases between them. CDR3 size: 13 residues. Germline assignment: CDR1 SEHNR and CDR2 FQNEAQ (reference sequence). DNA of the CDR3: TGTGCCAGCAGCTTAAACTTACCAGATACGCAGTATTTT. Encoded protein: CASSLNLPDTQYF.

This clone was observed a handful of times. This chain connects TRBV5-1 to TRBJ2-7; 7 positions agree with TRBD1. This CDR3 has 14 amino acids. The trim removed 4 bases at V and 0 bases at J, leaving 4 bases unmatched. The V gene's germline CDR1 is SGHRS and CDR2 YFSETQ. The CDR3 nucleotides read TGCGCCAGCAGCCCACGGACAGGCTCCTACGAGCAGTACTTC. Its translation is CASSPRTGSYEQYF. The complete variable domain, with remaining parts taken from reference TRBV5-1 and TRBJ2-7, reads KAGVTQTPRYLIKTRGQQVTLSCSPISGHRSVSWYQQTPGQGLQFLFEYFSETQRNKGNFPGRFSGRQFSNSRSEMNVSTLELGDSALYLCASSPRTGSYEQYFGPGTRLTVT.